The entry below gives a single TCR beta chain sequence along with its context. The specificity of this receptor is unknown. The sample holds no much larger clone one base away, and base qualities are not on file. This sample stems from a study of blood T cell repertoires in COVID-19 (dated by TCRdb to between 2020 and 2021). In the study overall: Collaborator samples came from the United States, Italy and Spain and covered acute and convalescent phases of COVID-19. The repertoires were released in a freely available public database intended as a resource for research on the immune response to SARS-CoV-2. Samples came from the ongoing ImmuneRACE study (first 160 participants) plus 1,254 subjects from 6 global collaborators. The sample metadata nearly always contained a de-identified subject ID, COVID-19 status, age in years and sex. HLA class I and class II types, where available, came from metadata supplied by the sample provider rather than from assay-based typing. Subjects who had been exposed to COVID-19, were actively infected with it, or had recovered from it provided the deeply sampled blood TCRbeta repertoires that made up the dataset. The prospective study material was composed of cDNA or gDNA derived from T cells, B-cell-depleted T cells, or PBMCs.

Here is what the overall study found, with its caveats: How much clinical and demographic metadata was included differed by source and by participant, and the metadata was provided uncurated.

Each collaborating institution followed its own protocols to collect whole blood in K2EDTA tubes. For TCRbeta analysis, collaborators shipped samples in one of three forms: frozen whole blood, isolated PBMCs, or DNA extracted from either of those sample types. The immunoSEQ Assay, a bias-controlled multiplex PCR, was used to amplify TCRbeta CDR3 regions from genomic DNA. Processing in the source paper ran as follows. Nucleated cell counts per sample were estimated from amplification of reference gene primers within the assay. Sequence reads were collapsed and filtered to measure the absolute abundance of every unique TCRbeta CDR3 rearrangement. Productive Simpson clonality was computed per sample as the square root of Simpson's diversity index over productive rearrangements. In its TCRdb copy, this immuneACCESS table keeps in-frame sequences only and misses some clones. Where compared with another copy, unresolved V genes explain less than half of these, and the others have no known cause. V, J and clone size are taken as reported in that table, and D and trimming were inferred from the DNA itself. The sample data list 120,000 or so clones, and 70% to 80% of these were observed just once. Jointly, the top ten make up 6% to 8% of the sample.

Input material: peripheral blood. The clonotype comes from a woman aged 55-75 years with acute or convalescent COVID-19.

The nucleotide sequence reads TGTGCCAGCACCGCAGGTCGGAATTCACCCCTCCACTTT. It encodes CASTAGRNSPLHF. The chain joins TRBV6-5 to TRBJ1-6; the D gene assignment is ambiguous. Via the germline V gene, CDR1 is MNHEY and CDR2 SVGAGI. Taken from cysteine to phenylalanine, the CDR3 has 13 residues. Only the CDR3 portion is preserved as DNA: 39 bases, with reading frame beginning at the first base. Relative to germline, V is 7 bases shorter and J is 7 bases shorter, with 11 bases between their ends.